The present entry profiles one T cell receptor beta chain with its context. What it binds is not known. TCRdb reprocessed the RT-PCR reads with MiXCR, giving one entry per CDR3 protein. The table records roughly 500,000 distinct CDR3 sequences, 16% of them present only once. This specimen comes from a study of response to subunit inactivated influenza vaccine. Study-level results: Researchers suggested that each seasonal influenza vaccination recruits few new T cells.

The V gene end was trimmed by 0 bases and the J gene end by 9 bases; junction bases not matched to a gene: 6. Germline CDR1 is SGDLS and CDR2 is YYNGEE. CDR3 length: 15 residues. The sequencing used CD4+ T cells sorted from PBMCs, collected roughly 24 months after vaccination. The chain carries TRBV9 and TRBJ2-1; 10 nucleotides agree with TRBD2. This TCR was sampled from a man between 50 and 75 years old who received an inactivated influenza vaccine. The CDR3, as DNA: TGTGCCAGCAGCGTAGGGGCTAGCGGGAGTAGTGAGCAGTTCTTC. This codes for CASSVGASGSSEQFF.